This is a list of T cell receptor beta chains from one sample in a study of cytomegalovirus exposure and HLA in healthy donors. Here immunoSEQ multiplex PCR was the method, and the copy in TCRdb shows in-frame clones only, minus some. The table lists some 150,000 clones, more than 75% of them singletons. The sample consisted of PBMCs. These receptors came from a man under 40 in good health and CMV-seropositive. The conserved cysteine and the conserved F or W are not part of the CDR3 here. Each record gives: V gene, J gene, CDR3 protein.

>TRBV4-2|TRBJ2-3
ASSPSSGRGDTQY
>TRBV30|TRBJ2-4
AWATGGNIQY
>TRBV6-1|TRBJ1-2
ASSLGTGHGYT
>TRBV9|TRBJ1-1
ASSPRQGGPANEAF
>TRBV5-1|TRBJ2-7
ASSNVGQGYYEQY
>TRBV4-1|TRBJ2-4
ASSSTGGPGNIQY
>TRBV6-5|TRBJ2-2
ASRLAGGDTGELF
>TRBV13|TRBJ2-2
ASRGTGELF
>TRBV25-1|TRBJ2-3
ASSKGVDTQY
>TRBV5-1|TRBJ2-2
ASSSYGLAGEEGGELF
>TRBV11-3|TRBJ2-3
ASSQGLSGNTDTQY
>TRBV19|TRBJ1-2
ASSTLPGQGT
>TRBV27|TRBJ1-1
ASVSGEGRAEAF
>TRBV2|TRBJ2-7
ASSAGNPSYEQY
>TRBV7-9|TRBJ2-1
ASSPAGWNEQF
>TRBV6-5|TRBJ1-4
ASSLQTAPNEKLF
>TRBV19|TRBJ2-6
ASSIDGPSGESGANVLT
>TRBV7-9|TRBJ1-1
ASSLPLQGLKFPEAF
>TRBV19|TRBJ1-5
ASSIDAGQGVNQPQH
>TRBV29-1|TRBJ1-1
SSWTGTEAF
>TRBV19|TRBJ1-3
ASSGTAGLHTIY
>TRBV15|TRBJ2-5
ATSRGLAGGGQETQY
>TRBV7-3|TRBJ2-1
ASSDMTSGRNHEQF
>TRBV6-6|TRBJ1-4
ASGKPRQNNEKLF
>TRBV9|TRBJ2-2
ASSVAAGNTGELF
>TRBV6-5|TRBJ2-7
ASTSDRFSYEQY
>TRBV7-2|TRBJ1-4
ASTFGPNEKLF
>TRBV5-8|TRBJ1-2
ASSYRGTNYGYT
>TRBV4-1|TRBJ2-7
ASSQVGPGVFEQY
>TRBV30|TRBJ1-6
AWSVNRVNSPLH
>TRBV28|TRBJ1-2
ASSNAGGAAGNYGYT
>TRBV6-6|TRBJ2-7
ASSRTSGIYEQY
>TRBV7-9|TRBJ2-1
ASSLDRAGLGEQF
>TRBV13|TRBJ2-7
ASSSAGTGRDEQY
>TRBV28|TRBJ2-2
ASSLVADHANTGELF
>TRBV28|TRBJ2-7
ATGREGVFSREQY
>TRBV19|TRBJ1-5
ASSPQGSNQPQH
>TRBV5-6|TRBJ1-4
ASSLTGDNEKLF
>TRBV27|TRBJ2-7
ASSFASSGKSSYEQY
>TRBV6-4|TRBJ2-7
ASRVTPGAYEQY
>TRBV7-2|TRBJ2-4
ASSLERYIQY
>TRBV19|TRBJ2-5
ASSRGLAAYQETQY
>TRBV28|TRBJ1-2
ASRQLSAAAGGYT
>TRBV27|TRBJ2-1
ASSPFGARASGRAEDEQF
>TRBV7-2|TRBJ2-1
ASSSGQYNEQF
>TRBV6-5|TRBJ1-1
ASGRAGEAF
>TRBV6-1|TRBJ1-4
ASSGGTGVFLF
>TRBV13|TRBJ2-7
ASSLEGADEQY
>TRBV7-9|TRBJ2-1
ASSPPGTSFNEQF
>TRBV5-1|TRBJ2-1
ASSGGQFSSYNEQF
>TRBV28|TRBJ2-5
ASSPFGRGFQETQY
>TRBV7-7|TRBJ2-2
ASSLDQGTGELF
>TRBV19|TRBJ2-7
ASSWMAGVGYEQY
>TRBV7-2|TRBJ2-7
ASSYTGGAEAYEQY
>TRBV10-3|TRBJ1-5
AISPGLGNQPQH